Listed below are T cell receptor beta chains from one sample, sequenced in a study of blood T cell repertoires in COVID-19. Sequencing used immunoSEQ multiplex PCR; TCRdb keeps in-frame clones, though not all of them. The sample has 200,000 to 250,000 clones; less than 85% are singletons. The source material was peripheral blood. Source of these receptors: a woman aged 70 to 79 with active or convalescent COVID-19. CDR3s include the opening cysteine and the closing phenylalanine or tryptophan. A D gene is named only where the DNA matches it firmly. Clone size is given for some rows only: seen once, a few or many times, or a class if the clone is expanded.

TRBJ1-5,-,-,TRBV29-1,CSVAGVNNQPQHF,TGCAGCGTTGCAGGGGTTAACAATCAGCCCCAGCATTTT
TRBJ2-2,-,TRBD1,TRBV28,CASRKTGVGELFF,TGTGCCAGCAGAAAAACAGGGGTCGGGGAGCTGTTTTTT
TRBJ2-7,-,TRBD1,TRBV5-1,CASSSGTGGIGEQYF,TGCGCCAGCAGCTCGGGGACAGGGGGAATTGGCGAGCAGTACTTC
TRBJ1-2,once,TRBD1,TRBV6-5,CASRTGGVYGYTF,TGTGCCAGCAGAACAGGGGGCGTCTATGGCTACACCTTC
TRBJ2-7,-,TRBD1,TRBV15,CATSRDGTGYEQYF,TGTGCCACCAGCAGAGATGGGACAGGCTACGAGCAGTACTTC
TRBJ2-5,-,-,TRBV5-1,CASRRAPGSQETQYF,TGCGCCAGCAGACGGGCCCCGGGATCCCAAGAGACCCAGTACTTC
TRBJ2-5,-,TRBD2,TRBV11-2,CATKEWVSGETQYF,TGTGCCACTAAAGAGTGGGTTAGCGGGGAGACCCAGTACTTC
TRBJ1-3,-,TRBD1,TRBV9,CASSVSLGTGGNTIYF,TGTGCCAGCAGCGTATCGCTTGGGACAGGCGGAAACACCATATATTTT
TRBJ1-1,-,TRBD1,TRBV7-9,CASSLDRGHTEAFF,TGTGCCAGCAGCTTAGACAGGGGGCACACTGAAGCTTTCTTT
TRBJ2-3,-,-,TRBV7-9,CASSLALGGDTQYF,TGTGCCAGCAGCTTAGCACTAGGGGGAGATACGCAGTATTTT